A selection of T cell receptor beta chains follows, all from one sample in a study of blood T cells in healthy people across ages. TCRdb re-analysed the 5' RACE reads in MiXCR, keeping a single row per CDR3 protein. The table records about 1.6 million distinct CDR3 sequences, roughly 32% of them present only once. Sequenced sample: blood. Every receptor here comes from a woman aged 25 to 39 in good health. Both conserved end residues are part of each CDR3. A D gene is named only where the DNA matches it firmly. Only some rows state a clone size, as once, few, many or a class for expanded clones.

CDR3aa: CASTTAGGAFF
CDR3nt: TGTGCCAGCACGACCGCAGGGGGAGCTTTCTTT
v_gene: TRBV6-1
j_gene: TRBJ1-1
abundance: -
d_gene: TRBD1

CDR3aa: CASSLEGIYNEQFF
CDR3nt: TGTGCCAGCAGTTTAGAGGGCATCTACAATGAGCAGTTCTTC
v_gene: TRBV7-2
j_gene: TRBJ2-1
abundance: many
d_gene: -

CDR3aa: CASRPTGSGANVLTF
CDR3nt: TGTGCCAGCAGACCGACAGGCTCTGGGGCCAACGTCCTGACTTTC
v_gene: TRBV28
j_gene: TRBJ2-6
abundance: -
d_gene: -

CDR3aa: CASSQDTPTYEQYF
CDR3nt: TGCGCCAGCAGCCAAGACACCCCGACCTACGAGCAGTACTTC
v_gene: TRBV4-1
j_gene: TRBJ2-7
abundance: -
d_gene: -

CDR3aa: CASSYWGGSKPYEQYF
CDR3nt: TGTGCCAGCAGTTACTGGGGCGGGAGCAAGCCCTACGAGCAGTACTTC
v_gene: TRBV6-5
j_gene: TRBJ2-7
abundance: -
d_gene: TRBD2

CDR3aa: CASSSHRAVYNEQFF
CDR3nt: TGCGCCAGCAGCTCCCACCGGGCGGTCTACAATGAGCAGTTCTTC
v_gene: TRBV4-1
j_gene: TRBJ2-1
abundance: few
d_gene: -

CDR3aa: CASSRGGVTSPYEQYF
CDR3nt: TGCGCCAGCAGCCGAGGGGGTGTGACTTCTCCCTACGAGCAGTACTTC
v_gene: TRBV4-1
j_gene: TRBJ2-7
abundance: few
d_gene: -

CDR3aa: CATSSLAGSSYNEQFF
CDR3nt: TGTGCCACCAGCAGTCTAGCGGGGAGCTCCTACAATGAGCAGTTCTTC
v_gene: TRBV15
j_gene: TRBJ2-1
abundance: -
d_gene: TRBD2

CDR3aa: CASSVYGRVRYEQYF
CDR3nt: TGTGCCAGCAGCGTATACGGAAGGGTTCGGTACGAGCAGTACTTC
v_gene: TRBV9
j_gene: TRBJ2-7
abundance: once
d_gene: -

CDR3aa: CATSGRDNQRDEQYF
CDR3nt: TGTGCCACCAGCGGACGGGACAACCAACGGGACGAGCAGTACTTC
v_gene: TRBV15
j_gene: TRBJ2-7
abundance: many
d_gene: -

CDR3aa: CASSGFREGETQYF
CDR3nt: TGTGCCAGCTCAGGGTTCCGGGAGGGAGAGACCCAGTACTTC
v_gene: TRBV2
j_gene: TRBJ2-5
abundance: few
d_gene: TRBD2

CDR3aa: CASLNAGTEAFF
CDR3nt: TGTGCCAGCTTAAACGCGGGCACTGAAGCTTTCTTT
v_gene: TRBV12-3/TRBV12-4
j_gene: TRBJ1-1
abundance: -
d_gene: -

CDR3aa: CSVWTGDYGYTF
CDR3nt: TGCAGCGTCTGGACAGGGGACTATGGCTACACCTTC
v_gene: TRBV29-1
j_gene: TRBJ1-2
abundance: many
d_gene: TRBD1

CDR3aa: CASSYRPLARNTDTQYF
CDR3nt: TGTGCCAGCAGCTACAGGCCCCTAGCGCGAAACACAGATACGCAGTATTTT
v_gene: TRBV28
j_gene: TRBJ2-3
abundance: -
d_gene: -

CDR3aa: CAWTRVWTSGRAAEQYF
CDR3nt: TGTGCCTGGACCCGCGTATGGACTAGCGGGAGGGCCGCCGAGCAGTACTTC
v_gene: TRBV30
j_gene: TRBJ2-7
abundance: few
d_gene: TRBD2

CDR3aa: CASSFGAGLYSPLHF
CDR3nt: TGTGCCAGCAGTTTTGGTGCAGGGCTCTATTCACCCCTCCACTTT
v_gene: TRBV12-3/TRBV12-4
j_gene: TRBJ1-6
abundance: -
d_gene: -

CDR3aa: CASSVVGGNQPQHF
CDR3nt: TGTGCCAGCAGTGTTGTAGGGGGCAATCAGCCCCAGCATTTT
v_gene: TRBV6-1
j_gene: TRBJ1-5
abundance: few
d_gene: -

CDR3aa: CASSLKGQANSPLHF
CDR3nt: TGTGCCAGCAGCTTAAAGGGACAAGCTAATTCACCCCTCCACTTT
v_gene: TRBV7-2
j_gene: TRBJ1-6
abundance: -
d_gene: -

CDR3aa: CASSLVWSGGGETQYF
CDR3nt: TGTGCCAGCAGCTTAGTGTGGTCAGGGGGCGGGGAGACCCAGTACTTC
v_gene: TRBV7-2
j_gene: TRBJ2-5
abundance: -
d_gene: TRBD1

CDR3aa: CASSFKSPGTDTQYF
CDR3nt: TGTGCCAGCAGCTTTAAGTCGCCGGGCACAGATACGCAGTATTTT
v_gene: TRBV5-4
j_gene: TRBJ2-3
abundance: few
d_gene: -

CDR3aa: CASSVDRQTNTEAFF
CDR3nt: TGTGCCAGCAGCGTAGATCGGCAGACGAACACTGAAGCTTTCTTT
v_gene: TRBV9
j_gene: TRBJ1-1
abundance: -
d_gene: -

CDR3aa: CATSRGDGYEQYF
CDR3nt: TGTGCCACCAGTCGGGGGGACGGGTACGAGCAGTACTTC
v_gene: TRBV10-3
j_gene: TRBJ2-7
abundance: -
d_gene: TRBD2

CDR3aa: CASSLAGTGRRSNGYTF
CDR3nt: TGCGCCAGCAGCTTGGCCGGGACAGGGCGTCGGTCCAACGGCTACACCTTC
v_gene: TRBV5-1
j_gene: TRBJ1-2
abundance: -
d_gene: TRBD1

CDR3aa: CASSLFGSGLTGELFF
CDR3nt: TGTGCCAGCAGTTTATTCGGTAGCGGGCTTACCGGGGAGCTGTTTTTT
v_gene: TRBV28
j_gene: TRBJ2-2
abundance: -
d_gene: TRBD2

CDR3aa: CASRLKGSSYEQYF
CDR3nt: TGTGCCAGCAGGTTGAAGGGCAGCTCCTACGAGCAGTACTTC
v_gene: TRBV5-6
j_gene: TRBJ2-7
abundance: -
d_gene: -

CDR3aa: CASSFGDRAVGELFF
CDR3nt: TGTGCCAGCAGTTTTGGGGACAGGGCTGTTGGGGAGCTGTTTTTT
v_gene: TRBV12-3/TRBV12-4
j_gene: TRBJ2-2
abundance: -
d_gene: TRBD1

CDR3aa: CASSPTGTSGGGRETQYF
CDR3nt: TGCGCCAGCAGCCCCACCGGGACTAGCGGGGGGGGCCGGGAGACCCAGTACTTC
v_gene: TRBV5-1
j_gene: TRBJ2-5
abundance: -
d_gene: TRBD2

CDR3aa: CASSMRSWDYNEQFF
CDR3nt: TGTGCCAGTAGTATGAGGTCCTGGGACTACAATGAGCAGTTCTTC
v_gene: TRBV19
j_gene: TRBJ2-1
abundance: -
d_gene: -

CDR3aa: CSAQSALAIHEQYF
CDR3nt: TGCAGTGCTCAGAGTGCCCTGGCTATCCACGAGCAGTACTTC
v_gene: TRBV20-1
j_gene: TRBJ2-7
abundance: few
d_gene: -

CDR3aa: CAISRPSAQGNNEQFF
CDR3nt: TGTGCCATCAGTCGCCCTAGCGCGCAAGGGAACAATGAGCAGTTCTTC
v_gene: TRBV10-3
j_gene: TRBJ2-1
abundance: -
d_gene: -

CDR3aa: CASRGTVSNTGELFF
CDR3nt: TGTGCCAGCAGAGGGACAGTCTCGAACACCGGGGAGCTGTTTTTT
v_gene: TRBV27
j_gene: TRBJ2-2
abundance: -
d_gene: TRBD1

CDR3aa: CSASLAGVGEQYF
CDR3nt: TGCAGTGCTAGTTTAGCGGGAGTGGGGGAGCAGTACTTC
v_gene: TRBV20-1
j_gene: TRBJ2-7
abundance: -
d_gene: TRBD2

CDR3aa: CSVEGPSGVFNEQFF
CDR3nt: TGCAGCGTTGAAGGGCCTAGCGGGGTTTTCAATGAGCAGTTCTTC
v_gene: TRBV29-1
j_gene: TRBJ2-1
abundance: -
d_gene: TRBD2

CDR3aa: CSPPANEQFF
CDR3nt: TGCAGTCCGCCGGCCAATGAGCAGTTCTTC
v_gene: TRBV20-1
j_gene: TRBJ2-1
abundance: -
d_gene: -

CDR3aa: CASSLGRLLDTQYF
CDR3nt: TGTGCCAGCAGCTTAGGACGACTGTTAGATACGCAGTATTTT
v_gene: TRBV7-3
j_gene: TRBJ2-3
abundance: few
d_gene: -

CDR3aa: CSATGQEKLAKNIQYF
CDR3nt: TGCAGTGCTACGGGACAGGAAAAATTAGCCAAAAACATTCAGTACTTC
v_gene: TRBV20-1
j_gene: TRBJ2-4
abundance: -
d_gene: TRBD1

CDR3aa: CASSLRRAGEKLFF
CDR3nt: TGTGCCAGCAGTTTACGCCGGGCCGGAGAAAAACTGTTTTTT
v_gene: TRBV28
j_gene: TRBJ1-4
abundance: -
d_gene: -

CDR3aa: CASSSGTTNQPQHF
CDR3nt: TGTGCCAGCAGTTCTGGGACAACAAATCAGCCCCAGCATTTT
v_gene: TRBV27
j_gene: TRBJ1-5
abundance: -
d_gene: -

CDR3aa: CASSPLRGEKYF
CDR3nt: TGTGCCAGCAGCCCCCTCCGAGGAGAAAAGTACTTC
v_gene: TRBV3-1
j_gene: TRBJ2-7
abundance: -
d_gene: -

CDR3aa: CASGLWGSQETQYF
CDR3nt: TGTGCTAGTGGACTGTGGGGGTCTCAAGAGACCCAGTACTTC
v_gene: TRBV12-5
j_gene: TRBJ2-5
abundance: -
d_gene: -

CDR3aa: CSAGGPQNTGELFF
CDR3nt: TGCAGTGCTGGGGGGCCTCAGAACACCGGGGAGCTGTTTTTT
v_gene: TRBV20-1
j_gene: TRBJ2-2
abundance: -
d_gene: -